The 7 T cell receptor beta chains given below trace back to one sample, sequenced in a study of TIL therapy for anti-PD-1-resistant metastatic lung cancer. Time point here: pre-treatment sample, taken before nivolumab and TIL therapy. Tumor tissue came from excised metastases, mostly pleural nodules or supraclavicular lymph nodes. Sequencing used immunoSEQ v3. The data were produced by immunoSEQ multiplex PCR, yet TCRdb's version contains in-frame clones alone and is incomplete. The table lists roughly 13,000 clones, around 66% of them singletons. This material consisted of tumor tissue, taken at baseline. These receptors were obtained from a woman aged 25 to 80 with non-small cell lung cancer.

The rearrangement links TRBV5-4 to TRBJ2-1; D is possibly TRBD1 or TRBD2 (5 bases each). Trimming pared 0 bases from V and 5 bases from J, leaving 12 bases between. The germline V gene encodes CDR1 SGHNT and CDR2 YYREEE (reference sequence). CDR3 length: 15 residues. Written as DNA, the CDR3 is TGTGCCAGCAGCTTGGTGGGACCCGGTCACAATGAGCAGTTCTTC. Residues: CASSLVGPGHNEQFF.

In its sample, this clone was seen a few times. In nucleotides, the CDR3 is TGTGCCAGCAGCCCGGGACAGGGTTCCTACGAGCAGTACTTC. It translates to CASSPGQGSYEQYF. The J gene is TRBJ2-7, the V gene TRBV25-1; 9 nucleotides match TRBD1. The CDR3 runs to 14 residues. The junction had 4 bases not matched to a gene; V was cut back by 6 bases and J by 1 base. Germline V gene data show CDR1 as MGHDK and CDR2 as SYGVNS.

This chain connects TRBV6-6 to TRBJ1-5, with D perhaps matching TRBD1 (6 bases). The CDR3 runs to 13 residues. CDR1 is MNHNY, CDR2 SVGAGI, per germline (reference sequence). The V gene lost 10 bases and the J gene lost 9 bases, with 19 bases spanning the gap. The CDR3 sequence: CATRGGASGPQHF. The DNA of the CDR3 is TGTGCCACCAGAGGGGGGGCCAGTGGGCCCCAGCATTTT.

Within the sample, this clone is medium-sized. The rearrangement uses TRBV7-2 and TRBJ2-1; D gene unclear. V lost 2 bases and J 0 bases, leaving 11 bases between the germline ends. The CDR3 runs 16 residues. Germline CDR1 SGHTA, CDR2 FQGNSA. The CDR3 sequence: CASSLSSSSSYNEQFF. The CDR3 region has the DNA TGTGCCAGCAGCTTATCTTCCTCAAGCTCCTACAATGAGCAGTTCTTC.

In this sample, this clone turned up a few times. The gene calls are TRBV5-4 and TRBJ2-7; 15 nucleotides line up with TRBD2. The ends lost 4 bases at V and 4 bases at J; junction bases unmatched: 3. The length of the CDR3 is 15 residues. The germline CDR1 and CDR2 sequences are SGHNT and YYREEE (reference sequence). The CDR3 bases are TGTGCCAGCAGCCCGGGACTAGCGGGAGGTTACGAGCAGTACTTC. Translation gives CASSPGLAGGYEQYF.

In this sample, this clone is large (0.1 to 1%). The chain couples TRBV6-6 to TRBJ2-2; 8 bases match TRBD2. The CDR3 has 15 amino acids. Germline CDR1 is MNHNY and CDR2 is SVGAGI (reference sequence). V gave up 7 bases and J gave up 7 bases; unmatched junction bases: 11. The CDR3 nucleotides read TGTGCCAGCACTAAAAACCGGGAGGGCCTCGGGGAGCTGTTTTTT. Translating it yields CASTKNREGLGELFF.

This clone was counted between two and nine times. The chain joins TRBV2 to TRBJ2-7; weak D call: TRBD1 (6 bases). Germline V CDR1 and CDR2: SNHLY, FYNNEI. This CDR3 contains 14 residues. Between the trimmed V and J ends, which lost 7 bases and 6 bases, there was a span of 19 bases. Here the CDR3 DNA reads TGTGCCAGCAAGGCAGGGGCCTTTAACGCCGAGCAGTACTTC. Translating it yields CASKAGAFNAEQYF. The entire variable domain, with the rest obtained from reference TRBV2 and TRBJ2-7, is as follows: EPEVTQTPSHQVTQMGQEVILRCVPISNHLYFYWYRQILGQKVEFLVSFYNNEISEKSEIFDDQFSVERPDGSNFTLKIRSTKLEDSAMYFCASKAGAFNAEQYFGPGTRLTVT.